These 16 T cell receptor beta chains were all obtained from the same sample, sequenced in a study of patients and donors after allogeneic stem cell transplantation (dated by TCRdb to 2019 to 2021). The library was generated by RT-PCR. The sequencer was a NextSeq 550. In-frame beta chains were kept once TCRdb had trimmed the public reads at Q25 with fastp and called clones with MiXCR. Rows are unified per CDR3 protein, each entry keeping the most common DNA and genes. This sample gives approximately 160,000 distinct CDR3 sequences in total; 30% of them show up just once. The ten largest make up roughly 3% of the sample. Sequencing input: blood, either unsorted or a sorted T cell fraction (not recorded which). The receptors were sampled from a human donor who was either an allogeneic HSCT recipient or a stem cell or donor lymphocyte infusion donor (not recorded which). It is not recorded whose cells these are; they may come from a transplant donor.

The chain employs TRBV20-1 and TRBJ1-2, with 7 nucleotides matching TRBD1. Unmatched junction bases numbered 14, after V lost 6 bases and J lost 4 bases. The CDR3 is made up of 15 amino acids. Germline CDR1 and CDR2: DFQATT and SNEGSKA (reference sequence). The CDR3: CSALYQTGEGYGYTF. The CDR3 DNA follows: TGCAGTGCCCTTTACCAAACAGGGGAGGGCTATGGCTACACCTTC.

The chain is built from TRBV6-5 and TRBJ2-1, with TRBD2 matching 11 bases. Per the germline V gene, CDR1 is MNHEY and CDR2 is SVGAGI. The V gene end was trimmed by 0 bases and the J gene end by 8 bases; junction bases not matched to a gene: 6. The CDR3 loop spans 16 amino acids. Here the CDR3 reads CASSYSVLAGGDEQFF. The CDR3 DNA reads as TGTGCCAGCAGTTACTCGGTGCTAGCGGGAGGCGATGAGCAGTTCTTC.

The CDR3 protein is CASFKVGIQYF. Here the CDR3 DNA reads TGTGCCAGTTTTAAGGTTGGAATTCAGTACTTC. The chain recombines TRBV2 with TRBJ2-4; D ambiguous. Germline lookup yields CDR1 SNHLY and CDR2 FYNNEI. The CDR3 loop spans 11 amino acids. The ends were cut back, 9 bases at V and 10 bases at J, with 13 bases in the middle. Complete variable domain (other parts from reference TRBV2 and TRBJ2-4): EPEVTQTPSHQVTQMGQEVILRCVPISNHLYFYWYRQILGQKVEFLVSFYNNEISEKSEIFDDQFSVERPDGSNFTLKIRSTKLEDSAMYFCASFKVGIQYFGAGTRLSVL.

J is TRBJ1-5 and V is TRBV5-5; perhaps TRBD1 as D (6 bases). The germline CDR1 and CDR2 sequences are SGHKS and YYEKEE (reference sequence). With 2 bases removed from V and 4 bases from J, the gap between germline ends came to 10 bases. This CDR3 is built from 14 residues. The CDR3 DNA reads TGTGCCAGCAGCTTAGGACAGAAGAATCAGCCCCAGCATTTT. Residues: CASSLGQKNQPQHF.

The V gene is TRBV10-1, the J gene TRBJ2-3, with a tentative D call TRBD2 (5 bases). CDR3 length: 15 amino acids. V lost 6 bases and J lost 1, with 14 bases in between. Per germline, CDR1 WNHNN and CDR2 SYGVQD (reference sequence). The CDR3: CASSLGGTGTDTQYF. Written as DNA, the CDR3 is TGCGCCAGCAGCCTCGGAGGTACTGGCACAGATACGCAGTATTTT.

The chain links TRBV6-2 or TRBV6-3 to TRBJ1-5; D is unresolved. The CDR3 runs 13 residues. V lost 2 bases and J lost 6, with 8 bases in between. Germline V gives CDR1 MNHEY, CDR2 SVGEGT. The CDR3 spells CASSYQGRQPQHF. The CDR3 DNA sequence: TGTGCCAGCAGTTACCAAGGGCGTCAGCCCCAGCATTTT.

The gene calls are TRBV27 and TRBJ1-5, with D unclear. The CDR3 has 15 amino acids. In germline, CDR1 is MNHEY, CDR2 SMNVEV (reference sequence). V was shortened by 6 bases and J by 0 bases, with 12 bases between the two germline ends. This chain's CDR3 is CASRAEFHSNQPQHF. In DNA, the CDR3 is TGTGCCAGCAGAGCGGAGTTCCATAGCAATCAGCCCCAGCATTTT.

This clonotype has at least ten counts. The chain links TRBV3-1 to TRBJ1-2, with a tentative D call TRBD1 (5 bases). The CDR3 is made up of 15 amino acids. CDR1 is LGHDT, CDR2 YNNKEL, per germline (reference sequence). Deletions cut 2 bases from V and 8 bases from J, with 18 bases between. CDR3 nucleotide sequence: TGTGCCAGCAGCCAACACGCGGGGGAGTTAGGAGGCTACACCTTC. Protein sequence: CASSQHAGELGGYTF. Supplemented by reference TRBV3-1 and TRBJ1-2, the full variable domain reads DTAVSQTPKYLVTQMGNDKSIKCEQNLGHDTMYWYKQDSKKFLKIMFSYNNKELIINETVPNRFSPKSPDKAHLNLHINSLELGDSAVYFCASSQHAGELGGYTFGSGTRLTVV.

This chain connects TRBV13 to TRBJ2-7; TRBD2 agrees at 14 bases. The trim removed 5 bases at V and 3 bases at J, leaving 6 bases unmatched. CDR3 size: 16 residues. The germline V gene encodes CDR1 PRHDT and CDR2 FYEKMQ (reference sequence). The CDR3 sequence: CASSPETSGRGYEQYF. CDR3 bases: TGTGCCAGCAGCCCAGAGACTAGCGGGAGGGGCTACGAGCAGTACTTC.

This clonotype was observed at least ten times. The chain is built from TRBV20-1 and TRBJ1-1; possibly TRBD1 for D (6 bases). CDR1 DFQATT and CDR2 SNEGSKA come from the germline V gene (reference sequence). This CDR3 region has 15 residues. Trimming removed 3 bases at V and 6 bases at J, with 20 bases between. The CDR3 coding sequence is TGCAGTGCTAGGGGGATTGGGGGACAAGACGCTGAAGCTTTCTTT. Encoded protein: CSARGIGGQDAEAFF.

This clonotype has more than one count but fewer than ten. The rearrangement links TRBV6-5 to TRBJ2-7; D uncertain. CDR1 is MNHEY, CDR2 SVGAGI, per germline. This CDR3 spans 14 amino acids. The V gene lost 5 bases and the J gene lost 0 bases, with 11 bases spanning the gap. The CDR3 loop reads CASSNGLGSYEQYF. The CDR3 DNA reads TGTGCCAGCAGTAATGGGTTGGGCTCCTACGAGCAGTACTTC.

V gene TRBV5-6 combines with J gene TRBJ2-3, with a weak D call TRBD1 (6 bases). Germline V lookup: CDR1 SGHDT, CDR2 YYEEEE. V was cut by 3 bases and J by 4 bases, with 12 bases left in between. The length of the CDR3 is 14 residues. CDR3 DNA: TGTGCCAGCAGCTCCGCAGGGGCAGCAGATACGCAGTATTTT. It translates to CASSSAGAADTQYF. Full variable domain (rest looked up from reference TRBV5-6 and TRBJ2-3): DAGVTQSPTHLIKTRGQQVTLRCSPKSGHDTVSWYQQALGQGPQFIFQYYEEEERQRGNFPDRFSGHQFPNYSSELNVNALLLGDSALYLCASSSAGAADTQYFGPGTRLTVL.

This clonotype was observed a few times. The rearrangement joins TRBV5-6 to TRBJ1-2; D may be TRBD1 (6 bases). Germline assignment: CDR1 SGHDT and CDR2 YYEEEE. V was clipped by 4 bases and J by 5 bases, with 18 bases between them. CDR3 length: 15 amino acids. The CDR3 spells CASSLQDRRVYGYTF. The DNA for the CDR3 is TGTGCCAGCAGCCTCCAGGACAGAAGAGTATATGGCTACACCTTC.

The chain links TRBV11-2 to TRBJ2-5, with TRBD1 matching 9 bases. Germline V lookup: CDR1 SGHAT, CDR2 FQNNGV. The CDR3 has 14 residues. With V trimmed by 5 bases and J by 7 bases, 8 bases remained unmatched. The CDR3 DNA follows: TGTGCCAGCAGCACCGGGACAGGGCAGGGGACCCAGTACTTC. Translated: CASSTGTGQGTQYF.

The chain joins TRBV7-2 to TRBJ1-5; 10 bases map to TRBD1. Losses at the gene ends were 4 bases for V and 3 bases for J; bases not matched to a gene: 12. Germline V gives CDR1 SGHTA, CDR2 FQGNSA. This CDR3 region has 18 residues. The CDR3 region has the DNA TGTGCCAGCAGCTCCGCCCTGGAAGGGACAGGGGACAATCAGCCCCAGCATTTT. Translated, it gives CASSSALEGTGDNQPQHF.

There are many counts of this clonotype. The V and J genes are TRBV29-1 and TRBJ1-5, with D possibly being TRBD1 (6 bases). Germline V gene sequence: CDR1 SQVTM, CDR2 ANQGSEA. The V end was cut by 7 bases, the J end by 6 bases, with 16 bases between. CDR3 length equals 13 residues. The CDR3 bases are TGCAGCGGCCAAGCAGGGGCCGGTCAGCCCCAGCATTTT. Its translation is CSGQAGAGQPQHF.